This T cell receptor (beta chain) was sequenced for a study of OX40 agonist ivuxolimab in advanced cancers. About the study: The drug used for patients, ivuxolimab, was an agonistic anti-OX40 (CD134) antibody. A partial response was reached by three patients: one with hepatocellular carcinoma and two with cutaneous melanoma.

Method: immunoSEQ multiplex PCR; TCRdb's copy keeps in-frame clones and lacks some. The table lists 95,000 to 100,000 clones, 84% of them singletons. The CDR3 has 14 amino acids. V lost 3 bases, J lost 0 bases, and 9 bases lay in between. Germline V gene sequence: CDR1 MNHEY, CDR2 SMNVEV (reference sequence). This receptor was obtained from an adult with an advanced solid tumor such as melanoma, head and neck, liver or kidney cancer. Sequencing used CD4+ or CD8+ T cells sorted from blood, obtained in a trial of the OX40 agonist ivuxolimab. The chain has TRBV27 and TRBJ2-7; D gene ambiguous. CDR3 DNA sequence: TGTGCCAGCAGTTTTAAGGGCTTCTCCTACGAGCAGTACTTC. Translated, it gives CASSFKGFSYEQYF.